The 11 T cell receptor beta chains presented below share a single source sample, sequenced in a study of shared clonotypes between healthy human individuals. Data came from immunoSEQ multiplex PCR; TCRdb stores just in-frame clones and leaves some out. The sample has some 1,100,000 clones; roughly 74% are singletons. Specimen: memory CD4+ T cells from PBMCs. Subset indicated: CD45RA-negative fraction. These receptors were collected from a young man in good health. Some clones in this sample may be carry-over from other donors' samples.

The chain combines TRBV7-9 with TRBJ1-5; D is undetermined. Trimming pared 1 base from V and 7 bases from J, leaving 8 bases between. The length of the CDR3 is 13 residues. Per the germline V gene, CDR1 is SEHNR and CDR2 is FQNEAQ (reference sequence). Written as DNA, the CDR3 is TGTGCCAGCAGCTTAGGGAGGGAACAGCCCCAGCATTTT. Translated: CASSLGREQPQHF.

The CDR3 bases are TGCGCCAGCAGTGAGTCGGGTGGAAACACCATATATTTT. Its protein product is CASSESGGNTIYF. J is TRBJ1-3 and V is TRBV10-1; no reliable D call. This CDR3 is built from 13 residues. Looked up from germline, CDR1 is WNHNN and CDR2 is SYGVQD (reference sequence). Trimming took off 0 bases at V and 3 bases at J, with 3 bases between the two ends.

The chain joins TRBV7-2 to TRBJ2-1; 8 bases are a match to TRBD2. This CDR3 is 16 amino acids long. Germline V CDR1 and CDR2: SGHTA, FQGNSA. Unmatched junction bases numbered 10, after V lost 4 bases and J lost 5 bases. As DNA, the CDR3 is TGTGCCAGCAGCTCGACTTCTGGGACTAGGAACAATGAGCAGTTCTTC. Protein: CASSSTSGTRNNEQFF.

The chain joins TRBV9 to TRBJ1-1; D is uncertain. Germline assignment: CDR1 SGDLS and CDR2 YYNGEE. The CDR3 loop spans 14 amino acids. V was clipped by 0 bases and J by 4 bases, with 10 bases between them. As DNA, the CDR3 is TGTGCCAGCAGCGTAGGAGTGGGGAGCACTGAAGCTTTCTTT. Its protein product is CASSVGVGSTEAFF.

Only a few counts were recorded for this clone. Other DNA sequences of this sample code for an identical CDR3. This sequence joins TRBV7-8 and TRBJ2-5; D not resolved. The CDR3 contains 10 residues. V lost 3 bases and J lost 5, with 1 base in between. Germline V gene lookup returns CDR1 SGHVS and CDR2 FQNEAQ. The CDR3, as DNA: TGTGCCAGCAGCTTGGAGACCCAGTACTTC. Residues: CASSLETQYF.

The chain is built from TRBV6-5 and TRBJ1-5; D may be TRBD1 (6 bases). Germline-derived CDR1 and CDR2 are MNHEY and SVGAGI. The CDR3 extends over 15 amino acids. The V gene lost 6 bases and the J gene lost 3 bases, with 15 bases spanning the gap. CDR3 sequence reads: CASRSGAGDNQPQHF. The CDR3 nucleotides are TGTGCCAGCAGGTCAGGGGCGGGAGACAATCAGCCCCAGCATTTT.

The chain couples TRBV28 to TRBJ2-2; TRBD1 aligns across 7 bases. The CDR3 is 17 residues long. Germline V lookup: CDR1 MDHEN, CDR2 SYDVKM. The ends lost 10 bases at V and 2 bases at J; junction bases unmatched: 16. DNA for the CDR3: TGTGCCACCCGACAACCACCCGGGACAGCAAACACCGGGGAGCTGTTTTTT. This codes for CATRQPPGTANTGELFF.

V usage is TRBV28 and J usage is TRBJ1-1; possible D gene TRBD1, 5 bases. This CDR3 has 17 amino acids. The V end was cut by 3 bases, the J end by 0 bases, with 17 bases between. CDR1 and CDR2 from the germline V gene are MDHEN and SYDVKM. CDR3 nucleotides: TGTGCCAGCAGTTTTCCGGATGTGGGCAGGGTGAACACTGAAGCTTTCTTT. Translating it yields CASSFPDVGRVNTEAFF.

The V gene is TRBV10-3, the J gene TRBJ2-7; TRBD2 aligns across 14 bases. CDR1 ENHRY and CDR2 SYGVKD come from the germline V gene. There are 16 residues in the CDR3. V dropped 4 bases and J dropped 0; count of bases not matched to a gene: 2. The CDR3 DNA is TGTGCCATCAGTGCGGGACTAGCGGGAGTCTCCTACGAGCAGTACTTC. Residues: CAISAGLAGVSYEQYF.

The V and J genes are TRBV19 and TRBJ2-7; 8 bases agree with TRBD1. Per germline, CDR1 LNHDA and CDR2 SQIVND (reference sequence). V trimming: 1 base; J trimming: 4 bases; junction bases outside the gene matches: 12. CDR3 length: 17 amino acids. CDR3 DNA sequence: TGTGCCAGTAGTATAGTGGCCACGGGACAGGTCCCTTACGAGCAGTACTTC. This sequence encodes CASSIVATGQVPYEQYF.

This clone was observed a single time. This CDR3 is CASSLVPLSGAGAFF. CDR3 nucleotides: TGTGCCAGCAGCTTGGTTCCCTTATCAGGGGCGGGGGCTTTCTTT. V gene TRBV5-5 combines with J gene TRBJ1-1, with a weak D call TRBD1 (6 bases). The length of the CDR3 is 15 residues. Germline V gene data show CDR1 as SGHKS and CDR2 as YYEKEE (reference sequence). V was cut by 0 bases and J by 11 bases, with 20 bases left in between.